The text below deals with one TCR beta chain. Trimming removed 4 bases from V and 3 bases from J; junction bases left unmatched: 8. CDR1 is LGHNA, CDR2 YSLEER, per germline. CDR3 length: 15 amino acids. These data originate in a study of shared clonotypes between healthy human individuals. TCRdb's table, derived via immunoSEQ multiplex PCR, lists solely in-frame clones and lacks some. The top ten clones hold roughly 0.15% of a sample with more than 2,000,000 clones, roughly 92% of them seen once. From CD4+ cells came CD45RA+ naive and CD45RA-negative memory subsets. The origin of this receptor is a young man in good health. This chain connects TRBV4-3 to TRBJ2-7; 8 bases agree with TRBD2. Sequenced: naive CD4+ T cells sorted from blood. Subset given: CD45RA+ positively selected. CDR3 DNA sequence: TGCGCCAGCAGCCGAGAGTATAGCGGGATCTACGAGCAGTACTTC. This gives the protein CASSREYSGIYEQYF.